This TCR beta chain was identified during a study of blood T cell repertoires in COVID-19. Study context: Both acute and convalescent COVID-19 samples were obtained from the United States, Italy and Spain. T cells, B-cell-depleted T cells, or PBMCs supplied cDNA or gDNA.

The ends were cut back, 5 bases at V and 2 bases at J, with 13 bases in the middle. CDR1 and CDR2 (germline): SNHLY, FYNNEI. The CDR3 is made up of 14 amino acids. In the original analysis: Estimation of nucleated cell counts relied on the amplification of reference gene primers. Sequencing used immunoSEQ multiplex PCR; TCRdb keeps in-frame clones, though not all of them. V, J and clone size were drawn from that table, and D and trimming were deduced from the DNA. This sample has around 99,000 clones; approximately 87% occur once, and the top ten carry over 15%. Source material: peripheral blood. The receptor was isolated from a woman aged 55-69 years with acute or convalescent COVID-19. The chain carries TRBV2 and TRBJ2-7; maybe TRBD2 (5 bases). The CDR3 is CASSFERSAYEQYF. The CDR3, as DNA: TGTGCCAGCAGTTTCGAGCGGTCCGCCTACGAGCAGTACTTC.